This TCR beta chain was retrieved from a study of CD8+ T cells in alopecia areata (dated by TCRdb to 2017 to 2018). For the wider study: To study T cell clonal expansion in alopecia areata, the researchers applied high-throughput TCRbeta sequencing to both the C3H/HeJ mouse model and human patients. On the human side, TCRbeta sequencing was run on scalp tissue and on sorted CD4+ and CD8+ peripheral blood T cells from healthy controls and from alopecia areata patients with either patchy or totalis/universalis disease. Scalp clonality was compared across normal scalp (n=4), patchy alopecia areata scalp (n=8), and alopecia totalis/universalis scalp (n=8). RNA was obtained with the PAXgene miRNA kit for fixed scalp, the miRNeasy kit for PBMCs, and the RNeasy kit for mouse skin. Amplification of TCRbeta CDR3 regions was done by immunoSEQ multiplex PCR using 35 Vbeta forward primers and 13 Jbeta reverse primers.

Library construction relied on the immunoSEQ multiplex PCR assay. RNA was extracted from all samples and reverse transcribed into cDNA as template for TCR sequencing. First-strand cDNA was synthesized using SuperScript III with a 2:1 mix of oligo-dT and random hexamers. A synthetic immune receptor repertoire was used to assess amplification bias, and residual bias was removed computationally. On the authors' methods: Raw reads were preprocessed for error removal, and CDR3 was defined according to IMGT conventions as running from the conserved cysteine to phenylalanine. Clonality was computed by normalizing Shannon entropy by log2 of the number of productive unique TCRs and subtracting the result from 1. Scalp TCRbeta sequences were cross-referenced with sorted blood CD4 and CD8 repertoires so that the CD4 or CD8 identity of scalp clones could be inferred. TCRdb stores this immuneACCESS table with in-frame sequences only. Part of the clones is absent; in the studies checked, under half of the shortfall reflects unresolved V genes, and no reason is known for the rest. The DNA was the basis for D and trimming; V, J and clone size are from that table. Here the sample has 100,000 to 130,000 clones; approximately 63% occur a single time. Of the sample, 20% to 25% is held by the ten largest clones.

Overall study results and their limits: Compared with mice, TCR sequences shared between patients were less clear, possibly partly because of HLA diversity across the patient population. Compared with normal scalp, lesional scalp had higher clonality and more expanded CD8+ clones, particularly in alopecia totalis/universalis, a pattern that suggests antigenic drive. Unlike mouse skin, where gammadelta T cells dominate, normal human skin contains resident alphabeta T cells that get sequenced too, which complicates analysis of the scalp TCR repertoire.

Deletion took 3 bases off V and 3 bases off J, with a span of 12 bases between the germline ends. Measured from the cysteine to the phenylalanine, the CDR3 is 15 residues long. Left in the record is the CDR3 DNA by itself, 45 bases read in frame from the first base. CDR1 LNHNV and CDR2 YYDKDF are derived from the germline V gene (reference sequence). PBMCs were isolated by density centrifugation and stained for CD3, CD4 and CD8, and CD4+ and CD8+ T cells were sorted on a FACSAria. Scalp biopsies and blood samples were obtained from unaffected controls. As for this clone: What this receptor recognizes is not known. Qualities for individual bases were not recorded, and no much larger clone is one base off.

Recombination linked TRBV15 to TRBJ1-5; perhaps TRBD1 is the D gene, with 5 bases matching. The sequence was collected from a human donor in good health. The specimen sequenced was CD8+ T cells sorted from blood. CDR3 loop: CATSSDSTSNQPQHF. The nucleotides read TGTGCCACCAGCAGCGACAGCACCTCCAATCAGCCCCAGCATTTT.